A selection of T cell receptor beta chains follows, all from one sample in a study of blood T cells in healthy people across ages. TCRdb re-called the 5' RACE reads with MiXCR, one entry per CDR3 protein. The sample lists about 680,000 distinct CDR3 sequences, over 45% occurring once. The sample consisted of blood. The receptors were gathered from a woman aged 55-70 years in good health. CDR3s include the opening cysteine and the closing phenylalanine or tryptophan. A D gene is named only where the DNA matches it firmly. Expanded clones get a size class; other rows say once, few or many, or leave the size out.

TGTGCCACCAGCAGGACAGCTCAACTTAATGAAAAACTGTTTTTT	CATSRTAQLNEKLFF	-	TRBV15	-	TRBJ1-4
TGCGCCAGCAGCCAAGTGGTTAGGTCCTACGAGCAGTACTTC	CASSQVVRSYEQYF	-	TRBV4-3	-	TRBJ2-7
TGTGCCAGCAAGAAGGTGGACACTGAAGCTTTCTTT	CASKKVDTEAFF	-	TRBV9	-	TRBJ1-1
TGCAGTGCTACACCACGGGACACAGATACGCAGTATTTT	CSATPRDTDTQYF	-	TRBV20-1	-	TRBJ2-3
TGCGCCAGCAATGTTGTCTCTGGGGCCAACGTCCTGACTTTC	CASNVVSGANVLTF	-	TRBV5-1	-	TRBJ2-6
TGCAGTGCTAGCCCGGGACAGGCGAACACTGAAGCTTTCTTT	CSASPGQANTEAFF	-	TRBV20-1	TRBD1	TRBJ1-1
TGTGCCAGCTGGACAGGGATTAGCAATCAGCCCCAGCATTTT	CASWTGISNQPQHF	-	TRBV6-6	TRBD1	TRBJ1-5
TGTGCCAGCAGCTCTAGGAGCAGGGCAGGCTACACCTTC	CASSSRSRAGYTF	-	TRBV7-2	-	TRBJ1-2
TGCGCCAGCAGCCAAGATCCGGGACTGCATTTCACAGATACGCAGTATTTT	CASSQDPGLHFTDTQYF	-	TRBV4-3	-	TRBJ2-3
TGTGCCAGCAGCGGGACAGGGGCATCGGAGACCCAGTACTTC	CASSGTGASETQYF	once	TRBV12-3/TRBV12-4	TRBD1	TRBJ2-5
TGTGCCAGCAGTTACCTCGGGAGCACTGAAGCTTTCTTT	CASSYLGSTEAFF	once	TRBV6-2/TRBV6-3	-	TRBJ1-1
TGCAGTGCTAGAGATCTGGGCGGGAGGGCCGAGCAGTACTTC	CSARDLGGRAEQYF	-	TRBV20-1	TRBD2	TRBJ2-7
TGTGCCAGCAGCCAAATGAAGACACCCCTCCACTTT	CASSQMKTPLHF	-	TRBV14	-	TRBJ1-6
TGCAGTGCTAGAGACCTGACTAGCGGCATCTACGAGCGGTACTTC	CSARDLTSGIYERYF	-	TRBV20-1	TRBD2	TRBJ2-7
TGTGCCAGCAGCAGGGACCAGGCTACGCAGTACTTC	CASSRDQATQYF	-	TRBV7-2	-	TRBJ2-4
TGTGCCAGCAGTTACGGGCTTGGAGGGGGCTATGAGACCCAGTACTTC	CASSYGLGGGYETQYF	-	TRBV6-6	-	TRBJ2-5
TGTGCCAGCAGCAGAAAAAACGGGGAGCTGTTTTTT	CASSRKNGELFF	-	TRBV7-8	-	TRBJ2-2